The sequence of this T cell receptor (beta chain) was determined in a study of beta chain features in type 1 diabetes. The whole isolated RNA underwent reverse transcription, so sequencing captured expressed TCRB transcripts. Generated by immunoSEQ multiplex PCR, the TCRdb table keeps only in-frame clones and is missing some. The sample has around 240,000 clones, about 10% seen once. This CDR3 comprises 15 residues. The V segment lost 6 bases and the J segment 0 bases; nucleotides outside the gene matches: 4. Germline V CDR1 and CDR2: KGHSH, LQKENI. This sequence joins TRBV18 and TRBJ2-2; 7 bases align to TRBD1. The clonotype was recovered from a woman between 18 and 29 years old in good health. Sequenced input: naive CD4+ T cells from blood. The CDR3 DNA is TGTGCCAGCTCGGGACAGCGCGCGAACACCGGGGAGCTGTTTTTT. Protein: CASSGQRANTGELFF.